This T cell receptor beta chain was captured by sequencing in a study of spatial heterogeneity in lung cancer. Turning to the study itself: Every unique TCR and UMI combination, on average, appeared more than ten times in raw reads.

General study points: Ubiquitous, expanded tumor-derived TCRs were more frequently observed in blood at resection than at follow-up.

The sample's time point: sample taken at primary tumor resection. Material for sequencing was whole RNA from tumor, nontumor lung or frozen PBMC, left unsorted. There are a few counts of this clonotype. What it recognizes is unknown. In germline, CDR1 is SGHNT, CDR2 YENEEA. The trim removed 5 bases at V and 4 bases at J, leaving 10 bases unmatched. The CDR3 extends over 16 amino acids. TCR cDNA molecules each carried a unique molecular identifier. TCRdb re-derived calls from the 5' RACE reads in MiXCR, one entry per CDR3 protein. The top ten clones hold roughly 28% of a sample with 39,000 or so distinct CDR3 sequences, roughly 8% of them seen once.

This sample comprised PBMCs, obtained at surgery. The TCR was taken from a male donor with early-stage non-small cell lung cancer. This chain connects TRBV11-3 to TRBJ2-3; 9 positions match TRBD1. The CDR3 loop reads CASSPRTGEGADTQYF. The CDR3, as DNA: TGTGCCAGCAGCCCTCGGACAGGGGAGGGGGCAGATACGCAGTATTTT.